This TCR beta chain was captured in a study of ipilimumab plus nivolumab after autologous stem cell transplantation. V shed 4 bases, J shed 5 bases, and the junction held 9 bases outside the gene matches. The CDR3 is 15 residues long. The germline gives CDR1 SGHNT, CDR2 YYREEE (reference sequence). The assay was immunoSEQ multiplex PCR, and TCRdb's table has in-frame clones only and misses some. This sample has about 43,000 clones; around nine tenths occur once, and the top ten carry approximately 0.88%. The sample was PBMCs, taken in a trial of ipilimumab plus nivolumab as post-transplant consolidation. The chain links TRBV5-4 to TRBJ2-7, with TRBD1 matching over 10 bases. The receptor's source is a male donor with multiple myeloma. CDR3: CASSPGTGAFDEQYF. CDR3 bases: TGTGCCAGCAGCCCAGGGACAGGGGCGTTCGACGAGCAGTACTTC.